Listed here are 24 T cell receptor beta chains from one sample, sequenced in a study of cytomegalovirus exposure and HLA in healthy donors. Only in-frame clones appear in the TCRdb table, and some are missing; sequencing was by immunoSEQ multiplex PCR. The sample gives about 160,000 clones, about nine tenths of which show up once; around a tenth is in the top ten. Sequencing was carried out using PBMCs. The receptor set was obtained from a woman under 30 in good health and CMV-seropositive.

The genes are TRBV29-1 and TRBJ2-2; 8 bases are a match to TRBD1. Germline V CDR1 and CDR2: SQVTM, ANQGSEA. The V gene end was trimmed by 4 bases and the J gene end by 0 bases; junction bases not matched to a gene: 4. This CDR3 comprises 15 residues. The CDR3 sequence is CSVVGQGANTGELFF. In nucleotides, the CDR3 is TGCAGCGTTGTTGGACAGGGCGCGAACACCGGGGAGCTGTTTTTT.

The gene calls are TRBV7-2 and TRBJ2-4; 11 bases align to TRBD1. This CDR3 has 14 residues. The germline V gene encodes CDR1 SGHTA and CDR2 FQGNSA. V trimming: 5 bases; J trimming: 9 bases; junction bases outside the gene matches: 6. The chain's CDR3 is CASSPRTGGVIQYF. The CDR3 bases are TGTGCCAGCAGCCCCCGGACAGGGGGCGTCATTCAGTACTTC.

This clone appeared a single time. The chain has TRBV15 and TRBJ1-1; the match to TRBD1 covers 7 bases. The CDR3 loop spans 16 amino acids. J gave up 2 bases and V 2 bases, and 8 bases lay outside the gene matches. The germline V gene encodes CDR1 LNHNV and CDR2 YYDKDF (reference sequence). CDR3 sequence reads: CATSRNRDSLNTEAFF. Here the CDR3 DNA reads TGTGCCACCAGCAGAAACCGGGACAGCCTTAACACTGAAGCTTTCTTT.

This rearrangement joins TRBV2 to TRBJ2-3, with 12 positions matching TRBD2. Germline V CDR1 and CDR2: SNHLY, FYNNEI. The CDR3 runs to 16 residues. The junction had 10 bases not matched to a gene; V was cut back by 5 bases and J by 7 bases. The CDR3 is CASSNSGLAGSNTQYF. CDR3 coding DNA: TGTGCCAGCAGTAACAGTGGACTAGCGGGGAGTAATACGCAGTATTTT.

The V call is TRBV6-6, the J call TRBJ2-7; perhaps TRBD2 as D (5 bases). V was cut by 7 bases and J by 5 bases, with 15 bases left in between. Germline CDR1 is MNHNY and CDR2 is SVGAGI (reference sequence). The CDR3 spans 13 residues. The DNA of the CDR3 is TGTGCCAGCATCTTGGACGCGGAGGACGAGCAGTACTTC. Amino acids: CASILDAEDEQYF.

This clone was detected only a few times. The chain couples TRBV7-6 to TRBJ2-3; TRBD1 matches at 11 bases. Germline values: CDR1 SGHVS, CDR2 FNYEAQ. The CDR3 spans 15 residues. V shed 4 bases, J shed 6 bases, and the junction held 6 bases outside the gene matches. The CDR3: CASSSGQGATDTQYF. The CDR3 DNA reads TGTGCCAGCAGCTCCGGACAGGGGGCCACGGATACGCAGTATTTT. Together with reference TRBV7-6 and TRBJ2-3, the CDR3 gives the full variable domain: GAGVSQSPRYKVTKRGQDVALRCDPISGHVSLYWYRQALGQGPEFLTYFNYEAQQDKSGLPNDRFSAERPEGSISTLTIQRTEQRDSAMYRCASSSGQGATDTQYFGPGTRLTVL.

The rearrangement joins TRBV5-8 to TRBJ2-1; D might be TRBD1 (6 bases). Per the germline V gene, CDR1 is SGHTS and CDR2 is YDEGEE. The CDR3 has 14 residues. V was shortened by 2 bases and J by 7 bases, with 13 bases between the two germline ends. The CDR3 region has the DNA TGTGCCAGCAGCTTTGTGCGAAGGGGGAATGAGCAGTTCTTC. Amino acid sequence: CASSFVRRGNEQFF. Based on the CDR3 plus reference TRBV5-8 and TRBJ2-1, the full variable domain is EAGVTQSPTHLIKTRGQQATLRCSPISGHTSVYWYQQALGLGLQFLLWYDEGEERNRGNFPPRFSGRQFPNYSSELNVNALELEDSALYLCASSFVRRGNEQFFGPGTRLTVL.

The chain is built from TRBV10-1 and TRBJ2-5; D ambiguous. The germline gives CDR1 WNHNN, CDR2 SYGVQD (reference sequence). The V end lost 6 bases, the J end lost 5 bases, and 16 bases lay between the germline ends. This CDR3 comprises 14 residues. The CDR3: CASSDKPFGETQYF. CDR3 sequence (DNA): TGCGCCAGCAGCGACAAACCGTTTGGGGAGACCCAGTACTTC.

The genes are TRBV6-6 and TRBJ2-7, with a possible D match to TRBD1 (5 bases). Germline CDR1 MNHNY, CDR2 SVGAGI (reference sequence). The CDR3 sequence is 15 residues long. V lost 2 bases, J lost 2 bases, and 13 bases lay in between. CDR3 loop: CASSYGAVSPYEQYF. Here the CDR3 DNA reads TGTGCCAGCAGTTACGGGGCGGTCAGCCCCTACGAGCAGTACTTC.

The chain has TRBV11-3 and TRBJ2-7; TRBD2 matches at 8 bases. J lost 2 bases, V lost 5 bases, and 8 bases had no gene match. Germline loops: CDR1 SGHNT, CDR2 YENEEA. The CDR3 consists of 15 residues. The CDR3: CASSTGRAGAYEQYF. CDR3 nucleotide sequence: TGTGCCAGCAGCACCGGGAGGGCCGGCGCCTACGAGCAGTACTTC.

This rearrangement joins TRBV7-2 to TRBJ2-5; D unresolved. There are 13 residues in the CDR3. V lost 5 bases to trimming and J lost 4 bases, with 11 bases between them. Germline V CDR1 and CDR2: SGHTA, FQGNSA. CDR3 sequence: CASSLSGAETQYF. The DNA for the CDR3 is TGTGCCAGCAGCCTGAGTGGTGCAGAGACCCAGTACTTC.

V gene TRBV11-1 combines with J gene TRBJ2-2; no firm D call. The V gene's germline CDR1 is SGHAT and CDR2 FQDESV (reference sequence). The CDR3 contains 12 residues. V gave up 5 bases and J gave up 2 bases, with 3 bases separating them. The CDR3 coding sequence is TGTGCCAGCAGCCTAAACACCGGGGAGCTGTTTTTT. It yields the protein CASSLNTGELFF.

The chain has TRBV6-1 and TRBJ2-1, with a weak D call TRBD2 (6 bases). Trimming took off 3 bases at V and 12 bases at J, with 12 bases between the two ends. Germline V gives CDR1 MNHNS, CDR2 SASEGT. The CDR3 runs to 12 residues. The CDR3 nucleotides are TGTGCCAGCAGTGACCCGACTAGTTTGCAGTTCTTC. This sequence encodes CASSDPTSLQFF.

V usage is TRBV29-1 and J usage is TRBJ2-7, with D maybe TRBD1 (6 bases). V lost 2 bases, J lost 6 bases, and 23 bases lay in between. This CDR3 is built from 16 residues. CDR1 is SQVTM, CDR2 ANQGSEA, per germline. CDR3 in amino acids: CSVELPDRLLSVEQYF. The CDR3 DNA follows: TGCAGCGTTGAATTACCGGACAGACTCCTTTCTGTCGAGCAGTACTTC.

This rearrangement joins TRBV27 to TRBJ1-5; D unclear. With 2 bases removed from V and 5 bases from J, the gap between germline ends came to 10 bases. CDR1 and CDR2 (germline): MNHEY, SMNVEV (reference sequence). The CDR3 loop spans 14 amino acids. The CDR3 sequence is CASSLGVSHQPQHF. The DNA of the CDR3 is TGTGCCAGCAGTTTAGGTGTGAGCCATCAGCCCCAGCATTTT.

The CDR3 nucleotides read TGTGCCAGCTCACCAAATACAGGGAACACTGAAGCTTTCTTT. Translated: CASSPNTGNTEAFF. J is TRBJ1-1 and V is TRBV18, with a tentative D call TRBD1 (5 bases). The CDR3 extends over 14 amino acids. Trimming removed 2 bases at V and 1 base at J, with 8 bases between. The V gene's germline CDR1 is KGHSH and CDR2 LQKENI.

This sequence joins TRBV28 and TRBJ1-3; D is perhaps TRBD1 (5 bases). Germline V lookup: CDR1 MDHEN, CDR2 SYDVKM. V was shortened by 3 bases and J by 1 base, with 7 bases between the two germline ends. The CDR3 runs to 14 residues. CDR3 nucleotides: TGTGCCAGCAGTTTGGCAGGGTCTGGAAACACCATATATTTT. This encodes CASSLAGSGNTIYF.

This clone has just a few counts. This chain connects TRBV7-2 to TRBJ1-5; D not resolved. CDR1 SGHTA and CDR2 FQGNSA come from the germline V gene. The CDR3 covers 14 residues. Trimming shortened V by 3 bases and J by 2 bases, and 8 bases separated the two germline ends. For the CDR3, the DNA is TGTGCCAGCAGCTTTTCTGGAGGCAATCAGCCCCAGCATTTT. The encoded protein is CASSFSGGNQPQHF.

The gene calls are TRBV30 and TRBJ1-1; 9 nucleotides align to TRBD1. The CDR3 totals 13 residues. Per the germline V gene, CDR1 is GTSNPN and CDR2 is SVGIG (reference sequence). After removal of 4 bases from V and 5 bases from J, the junction contained 5 bases not matched to a gene. CDR3 loop: CAWNKDRGTEAFF. CDR3 DNA sequence: TGTGCCTGGAACAAGGACAGGGGAACTGAAGCTTTCTTT.

J is TRBJ2-7 and V is TRBV7-2; 12 nucleotides match TRBD2. The germline CDR1 and CDR2 sequences are SGHTA and FQGNSA. This CDR3 region has 17 residues. Trimming at V came to 8 bases and at J to 7 bases, leaving 18 bases not matched to a gene. CDR3 DNA: TGTGCCAGCCTCCGGACTAGCGGGAATCCTCAAGTGAGGGAGCAGTACTTC. It codes for CASLRTSGNPQVREQYF. Full variable domain (rest looked up from reference TRBV7-2 and TRBJ2-7): GAGVSQSPSNKVTEKGKDVELRCDPISGHTALYWYRQSLGQGLEFLIYFQGNSAPDKSGLPSDRFSAERTGGSVSTLTIQRTQQEDSAVYLCASLRTSGNPQVREQYFGPGTRLTVT.

The chain combines TRBV6-5 with TRBJ1-1, with D possibly matching TRBD1 (6 bases). V lost 5 bases and J lost 5, with 12 bases in between. CDR3 length: 13 amino acids. Germline loops: CDR1 MNHEY, CDR2 SVGAGI. As DNA, the CDR3 is TGTGCCAGCAGTCCACAGGGTTTAACTGAAGCTTTCTTT. This encodes CASSPQGLTEAFF.

CDR3 region: CASRPAETQYF. In DNA, the CDR3 is TGTGCCAGCAGGCCCGCGGAGACCCAGTACTTC. The chain combines TRBV5-8 with TRBJ2-5; no clear D. The V gene lost 5 bases and the J gene lost 5 bases, with 7 bases spanning the gap. The V gene's germline CDR1 is SGHTS and CDR2 YDEGEE. The CDR3 runs 11 residues. The whole variable domain, filled in from reference TRBV5-8 and TRBJ2-5, reads EAGVTQSPTHLIKTRGQQATLRCSPISGHTSVYWYQQALGLGLQFLLWYDEGEERNRGNFPPRFSGRQFPNYSSELNVNALELEDSALYLCASRPAETQYFGPGTRLLVL.

V usage is TRBV10-2 and J usage is TRBJ2-1; D not resolved. The V end lost 6 bases, the J end lost 5 bases, and 11 bases lay between the germline ends. Germline V gene lookup returns CDR1 WSHSY and CDR2 SAAADI. The CDR3 spans 13 residues. The CDR3 DNA reads as TGCGCCAGCAGGGGCCAGAAGGACAATGAGCAGTTCTTC. It is translated as CASRGQKDNEQFF.

In its sample, this clone was seen a few times. The CDR3, as DNA: TGTGCCAGCAGTAGACAGGGGAGTCGGGATGGCTACACCTTC. Its translation: CASSRQGSRDGYTF. This chain links TRBV27 with TRBJ1-2; 8 bases are shared with TRBD1. The CDR3 sequence is 14 residues long. Germline CDR1 MNHEY, CDR2 SMNVEV (reference sequence). Trimming cost V 5 bases and J 6 bases; bases outside gene matches: 8.